This record looks at one TCR beta chain sequence and its context. This sample was taken from a study of T cells expressing NK-cell markers. In the study overall: HCMV seropositivity characterized most of the eight sequenced donors, and seronegativity one.

TCRdb re-called the 5' RACE reads, yielding one record per CDR3 amino acid sequence without DNA. This repertoire comprises 450,000 to 600,000 distinct CDR3 sequences; its ten largest clones make up approximately 3.5%. The CDR3 extends over 14 amino acids. The germline V gene has CDR1 SEHNR and CDR2 FQNEAQ (reference sequence). The V call is TRBV7-9, the J call TRBJ2-1; no DNA is available, so the TRBD1 call from TCRdb remains unchecked. This TCR derives from a man aged 18 to 30 in good health. Material for sequencing was blood T cells: a sorted CD56 or NKG2C T cell subset, CD4+ or CD8+ T cells, or bulk PBMC T cells (not recorded which). The CDR3 protein is CASSVYRTYNEQFF.